These T cell receptor beta chains were read from a single sample in a study of monozygotic twins with inflammatory bowel disease. From its re-call of the 5' RACE reads, TCRdb lists each CDR3 protein once, without DNA. The sample holds about 440,000 distinct CDR3 sequences. The sequencing sample was made of blood. These receptor sequences come from a human donor with ulcerative colitis or Crohn's disease, or a healthy co-twin of an affected twin (not recorded which). Each CDR3 is given with its conserved first and last residue.

CDR3 length	V gene	J gene	CDR3 protein
14	TRBV11-2	TRBJ2-6	CASTTWSGANVLTF
12	TRBV19	TRBJ1-5	CASTQGNQPQHF
14	TRBV20-1	TRBJ2-7	CSATLAGGFHEQYF
11	TRBV29-1	TRBJ2-1	CSVEWHTEQFF
15	TRBV7-2	TRBJ2-3	CASSLEAGRADTQYF
13	TRBV30	TRBJ2-7	CAWSIGTANEQYF
20	TRBV7-2	TRBJ2-4	CASSSSWGLAGEGAKNIQYF
12	TRBV10-3	TRBJ2-5	CAISDLSETQYF
18	TRBV3-1	TRBJ2-2	CASSQGLAGAKNTGELFF
13	TRBV6-6	TRBJ2-5	CASSWDGGETQYF
15	TRBV7-8	TRBJ1-1	CASSFRQPPNTEAFF
15	TRBV20-1	TRBJ1-1	CSASEGQATNTEAFF
14	TRBV19	TRBJ1-1	CASSIGGGNTEAFF
13	TRBV6-5	TRBJ2-1	CASTGTGKNEQFF
11	TRBV12-3/TRBV12-4	TRBJ1-2	CATRRGDGYTF
14	TRBV20-1	TRBJ1-1	CSARRQVMNTEAFF
14	TRBV12-3/TRBV12-4	TRBJ2-5	CASSLPQGRETQYF
15	TRBV12-3/TRBV12-4	TRBJ2-7	CASSPPPGNSYEQYF
13	TRBV6-1	TRBJ2-7	CASRETGGYEQYF
15	TRBV20-1	TRBJ2-7	CSARDRVRGGYEQYF
12	TRBV20-1	TRBJ2-3	CSAMGPTDTQYF
14	TRBV6-1	TRBJ2-3	CATSPAGRTDTQYF
11	TRBV5-1	TRBJ1-1	CASSLGTEAFF
15	TRBV29-1	TRBJ2-7	CSVGNRVKNPPEQYF
16	TRBV7-6	TRBJ2-3	CASSRLAGMSTDTQYF
18	TRBV5-4	TRBJ1-1	CASSWGGARKTLNTEAFF
15	TRBV7-9	TRBJ2-1	CASSPRQTLYNEQFF
14	TRBV7-9	TRBJ2-5	CASSPGLDGETQYF
14	TRBV20-1	TRBJ1-2	CSARGTGERYGYTF
13	TRBV24-1	TRBJ2-2	CATSQRSPGELFF
12	TRBV6-5	TRBJ1-2	CATNFQGTGYTF
15	TRBV5-1	TRBJ2-1	CASSPLRGSYNEQFF
14	TRBV5-1	TRBJ2-3	CASSFIAGTDTQYF
19	TRBV6-4	TRBJ2-6	CASSGTGTGVVFGANVLTF
13	TRBV11-2	TRBJ2-1	CASSWTPFGADFF
11	TRBV5-1	TRBJ1-2	CASSLDTRYTF
15	TRBV12-3/TRBV12-4	TRBJ1-4	CASSLRLGAGEKLFF
12	TRBV27	TRBJ1-6	CAIGTGDSPLHF
14	TRBV10-3	TRBJ2-5	CAISESSHQETQYF
15	TRBV11-1	TRBJ1-1	CASSLGLLMNTEAFF
11	TRBV5-1	TRBJ2-3	CASSFQDTQYF
15	TRBV6-1	TRBJ2-1	CASSPTGAGGNEQFF